The 19 T cell receptor beta chains in this list originate from one sample, sequenced in a study of cytomegalovirus exposure and HLA in healthy donors. Vbeta (60) and Jbeta (13) primers were used in the PCR. Clones were read by immunoSEQ multiplex PCR, and TCRdb kept only the in-frame ones, dropping some. The sample lists some 110,000 clones; about 70% were seen once. The sample consisted of PBMCs. These TCRs come from a woman aged 25 to 39 in good health and CMV-seronegative.

The genes are TRBV27 and TRBJ2-3; no clear D gene. Trimming cost V 3 bases and J 1 base, with 5 bases left between them. Germline V gives CDR1 MNHEY, CDR2 SMNVEV (reference sequence). The CDR3 runs 13 residues. CDR3 coding DNA: TGTGCCAGCAGTTTTCTCGGCACAGATACGCAGTATTTT. Translation gives CASSFLGTDTQYF.

The chain joins TRBV29-1 to TRBJ2-1; 10 bases map to TRBD1. V was pared by 7 bases and J by 7 bases, with 4 bases of the junction left unmatched. Germline values: CDR1 SQVTM, CDR2 ANQGSEA. This CDR3 region has 12 residues. Written as DNA, the CDR3 is TGCAGCGCCCCGGACAGGGGGAATGAGCAGTTCTTC. Translating gives CSAPDRGNEQFF.

This clone occurred once. V and J are TRBV30 and TRBJ1-5; TRBD1 aligns across 7 bases. This CDR3 spans 14 amino acids. From germline, CDR1 is GTSNPN and CDR2 SVGIG (reference sequence). Trimming removed 7 bases from V and 0 bases from J; junction bases left unmatched: 6. In nucleotides, the CDR3 is TGTGCCTTGAAGGACAGGTATAGCAATCAGCCCCAGCATTTT. It codes for CALKDRYSNQPQHF. Filled out from reference TRBV30 and TRBJ1-5, the complete variable domain reads SQTIHQWPATLVQPVGSPLSLECTVEGTSNPNLYWYRQAAGRGLQLLFYSVGIGQISSEVPQNLSASRPQDRQFILSSKKLLLSDSGFYLCALKDRYSNQPQHFGDGTRLSIL.

The DNA of the CDR3 is TGCAGCGTTGAGGGTGGCGAGAGGAGGGAGACCCAGTACTTC. Encoded protein: CSVEGGERRETQYF. The chain carries TRBV29-1 and TRBJ2-5, with a tentative D call TRBD2 (5 bases). V dropped 3 bases and J dropped 5 bases, with 16 bases sitting between them. CDR1 and CDR2 (germline): SQVTM, ANQGSEA. CDR3 length equals 14 residues.

The chain is built from TRBV27 and TRBJ2-1, with a tentative D call TRBD2 (6 bases). CDR3 size: 15 residues. Per the germline V gene, CDR1 is MNHEY and CDR2 is SMNVEV (reference sequence). The germline V and J ends were trimmed by 6 bases and 7 bases, with 19 bases remaining between them. The DNA for the CDR3 is TGTGCCAGCAGGCTGGGGACTCTTCGGGGGAATGAGCAGTTCTTC. This gives the protein CASRLGTLRGNEQFF.

The gene calls are TRBV6-4 and TRBJ2-3; the match to TRBD1 covers 7 bases. In germline, CDR1 is MRHNA, CDR2 SNTAGT. Trimming took 6 bases from V and 1 from J; bases not matched to a gene: 7. This CDR3 contains 15 residues. The chain's CDR3 is CASSLHTGGTDTQYF. CDR3 nucleotides: TGTGCCAGCAGCTTACATACAGGGGGCACAGATACGCAGTATTTT.

Only a few counts were recorded for this clone. V is TRBV7-9 and J is TRBJ1-2, with D perhaps matching TRBD1 (6 bases). CDR1 SEHNR and CDR2 FQNEAQ come from the germline V gene (reference sequence). V lost 1 base and J 9 bases, leaving 12 bases between the germline ends. CDR3 length: 13 amino acids. The CDR3 here is CASSLDTGHSYTF. Here the CDR3 DNA reads TGTGCCAGCAGCTTAGACACGGGACATAGCTACACCTTC.

This chain uses TRBV30 with TRBJ2-1, with TRBD2 identical over 7 bases. CDR3 size: 18 residues. The germline V gene encodes CDR1 GTSNPN and CDR2 SVGIG (reference sequence). The junction had 16 bases not matched to a gene; V was cut back by 0 bases and J by 5 bases. The CDR3 coding sequence is TGTGCCTGGAGTGTAGAGGGGCTAGCGGACTTCTCTCACAATGAGCAGTTCTTC. Amino acid sequence: CAWSVEGLADFSHNEQFF.

The V and J genes are TRBV19 and TRBJ2-7; 7 bases agree with TRBD2. Germline V gene lookup returns CDR1 LNHDA and CDR2 SQIVND (reference sequence). Trimming cost V 3 bases and J 3 bases; bases outside gene matches: 14. The CDR3 has 17 residues. Written as DNA, the CDR3 is TGTGCCAGTAGTATGGGGTTTTTGGGACTACCCTACTACGAGCAGTACTTC. This codes for CASSMGFLGLPYYEQYF.

About this clone: The same CDR3 arises from other DNA sequences in this sample as well. The chain recombines TRBV18 with TRBJ2-5; maybe TRBD1 (5 bases). Germline V gives CDR1 KGHSH, CDR2 LQKENI. The V gene lost 1 base and the J gene lost 4 bases, with 7 bases spanning the gap. This CDR3 has 13 residues. The CDR3 here is CASSPQRGETQYF. The CDR3 nucleotides are TGTGCCAGCTCACCACAAAGGGGAGAGACCCAGTACTTC.

The chain's CDR3 is CASSPGQGITEAFF. Here the CDR3 DNA reads TGTGCCAGCAGTCCCGGACAGGGAATCACTGAAGCTTTCTTT. This sequence joins TRBV27 and TRBJ1-1; 8 bases are shared with TRBD1. The CDR3 loop spans 14 amino acids. The V gene's germline CDR1 is MNHEY and CDR2 SMNVEV (reference sequence). With V trimmed by 5 bases and J by 4 bases, 6 bases remained unmatched.

The chain joins TRBV5-4 to TRBJ2-7, with 7 bases lining up with TRBD2. This CDR3 is built from 15 residues. The V segment lost 0 bases and the J segment 5 bases; nucleotides outside the gene matches: 8. Germline CDR1 is SGHNT and CDR2 is YYREEE (reference sequence). The CDR3 DNA is TGTGCCAGCAGCTTGGGTCTGGGGGAGGGGCACGAGCAGTACTTC. Its protein is CASSLGLGEGHEQYF.

The rearrangement links TRBV29-1 to TRBJ1-1; TRBD1 agrees at 8 bases. The CDR3 contains 12 residues. Trimming took 4 bases from V and 5 from J; bases not matched to a gene: 3. The germline V gene encodes CDR1 SQVTM and CDR2 ANQGSEA. The CDR3 loop reads CSVGYRGTEAFF. CDR3 DNA: TGCAGCGTTGGTTACAGGGGGACTGAAGCTTTCTTT.

V is TRBV30 and J is TRBJ2-5; possibly TRBD2 for D (5 bases). The CDR3 has 13 amino acids. With 2 bases removed from V and 3 bases from J, the gap between germline ends came to 10 bases. CDR1 and CDR2 from the germline V gene are GTSNPN and SVGIG (reference sequence). CDR3 loop: CAWSSGMEETQYF. The CDR3 DNA sequence: TGTGCCTGGAGTTCGGGAATGGAAGAGACCCAGTACTTC.

V usage is TRBV30 and J usage is TRBJ2-2; D is unresolved. The CDR3 is 13 amino acids. Germline V gene data show CDR1 as GTSNPN and CDR2 as SVGIG (reference sequence). V shed 0 bases and J shed 5 bases, with 7 bases lying between them. CDR3 residues: CAWSVFLTGELFF. The CDR3 DNA reads as TGTGCCTGGAGTGTCTTTCTGACCGGGGAGCTGTTTTTT.

This chain joins TRBV5-6 and TRBJ2-1; D is ambiguous. Germline V gene data show CDR1 as SGHDT and CDR2 as YYEEEE. V gave up 2 bases and J gave up 2 bases, with 11 bases separating them. The CDR3 is made up of 15 amino acids. The CDR3 nucleotides read TGTGCCAGCAGCTTCAAAGTAGCTCCCTACAATGAGCAGTTCTTC. Amino acid sequence: CASSFKVAPYNEQFF. The full variable domain, with the rest looked up from reference TRBV5-6 and TRBJ2-1, is DAGVTQSPTHLIKTRGQQVTLRCSPKSGHDTVSWYQQALGQGPQFIFQYYEEEERQRGNFPDRFSGHQFPNYSSELNVNALLLGDSALYLCASSFKVAPYNEQFFGPGTRLTVL.

The chain is built from TRBV4-3 and TRBJ2-7; perhaps TRBD1 as D (5 bases). Germline assignment: CDR1 LGHNA and CDR2 YSLEER. V was clipped by 5 bases and J by 4 bases, with 15 bases between them. This CDR3 is built from 14 residues. The CDR3 nucleotides are TGCGCCAGCAGCTCCCCCGACAGAGCTTACGAGCAGTACTTC. As protein: CASSSPDRAYEQYF.

The V call is TRBV14, the J call TRBJ1-2, with D tentatively TRBD1 (6 bases). This CDR3 region has 14 residues. CDR1 and CDR2 from the germline V gene are SGHDN and FVKESK. Between the trimmed V and J ends, which lost 1 base and 4 bases, there was a span of 10 bases. Here the CDR3 DNA reads TGTGCCAGCAGCCAAGTAGGGGGTGGCTATGGCTACACCTTC. Translated, it gives CASSQVGGGYGYTF.

The V and J genes are TRBV10-3 and TRBJ1-2, with D possibly matching TRBD1 (5 bases). From germline, CDR1 is ENHRY and CDR2 SYGVKD. Deletions cut 7 bases from V and 6 bases from J, with 18 bases between. The CDR3 runs 14 residues. CDR3 nucleotide sequence: TGTGCCATCATGAGTCGGCAGGGAATAGATGGCTACACCTTC. Encoded protein: CAIMSRQGIDGYTF.